What follows are 24 T cell receptor beta chains derived from one specimen sequenced in a study of blood T cells in healthy people across ages. A J-beta primer mix and a sample-barcoded 5' primer were used in a second PCR of roughly 6 to 11 cycles. MiXCR, run by TCRdb on the 5' RACE reads, gives a single entry per CDR3 protein. The sample yields 1.5 million to 2 million distinct CDR3 sequences, around 42% seen once. The specimen was blood. The receptors were sampled from a human donor in good health.

This clonotype turned up a few times. This sequence joins TRBV6-6 and TRBJ2-1; D is uncertain. The CDR3 loop spans 11 amino acids. The germline V and J ends were trimmed by 10 bases and 6 bases, with 10 bases remaining between them. The V gene's germline CDR1 is MNHNY and CDR2 SVGAGI (reference sequence). In DNA form, the CDR3 reads TGTGCCACCATTCTGAGCAATGAGCAGTTCTTC. Protein product: CATILSNEQFF.

The chain recombines TRBV10-3 with TRBJ1-1, with a tentative D call TRBD1 (6 bases). The CDR3 sequence is 12 residues long. Germline CDR1 is ENHRY and CDR2 is SYGVKD. With 8 bases removed from V and 1 base from J, the gap between germline ends came to 8 bases. CDR3 sequence reads: CAIGQPNTEAFF. The CDR3 nucleotides read TGTGCCATCGGACAGCCGAACACTGAAGCTTTCTTT.

This clonotype appeared a few times. This chain joins TRBV4-2 and TRBJ2-2; D is unresolved. The ends were cut back, 4 bases at V and 6 bases at J, with 12 bases in the middle. The CDR3 consists of 14 residues. The germline V gene encodes CDR1 LGHNA and CDR2 YNFKEQ. The CDR3 coding sequence is TGTGCCAGCAGCCTCTACCCGGGTGCCGGGGAGCTGTTTTTT. Its translation is CASSLYPGAGELFF.

The rearrangement links TRBV29-1 to TRBJ1-1; D is uncertain. V dropped 4 bases and J dropped 1 base, with 13 bases sitting between them. The CDR3 is made up of 14 amino acids. Germline CDR1 is SQVTM and CDR2 is ANQGSEA. CDR3 bases: TGCAGCGTTGTTCTGCGGGGTCGGAACACTGAAGCTTTCTTT. This translates into CSVVLRGRNTEAFF.

The V and J genes are TRBV5-6 and TRBJ2-1, with 12 bases that match TRBD2. The length of the CDR3 is 15 residues. Trimming cost V 4 bases and J 8 bases; bases outside gene matches: 7. Germline V gene sequence: CDR1 SGHDT, CDR2 YYEEEE. This CDR3 is CASSLLAGGVYEQFF. The DNA for the CDR3 is TGTGCCAGCAGCCTACTAGCGGGGGGCGTATATGAGCAGTTCTTC.

This rearrangement joins TRBV9 to TRBJ2-5, with 10 bases identical to TRBD2. This CDR3 region has 15 residues. Trimming at V came to 5 bases and at J to 3 bases, leaving 7 bases not matched to a gene. Germline lookup yields CDR1 SGDLS and CDR2 YYNGEE. The CDR3 bases are TGTGCCAGCAGTGCAATTGGACTAGCGGAAGAGACCCAGTACTTC. It encodes CASSAIGLAEETQYF.

V is TRBV7-3 and J is TRBJ2-1; the match to TRBD2 covers 7 bases. The CDR3 loop spans 17 amino acids. The junction had 19 bases not matched to a gene; V was cut back by 5 bases and J by 9 bases. CDR1 and CDR2 from the germline V gene are SGHTA and FQGTGA. CDR3 coding DNA: TGTGCCAGCAGCCCCACAGGATCCACTTCGGGAGGTATTGAGCAGTTCTTC. It specifies CASSPTGSTSGGIEQFF.

This chain links TRBV18 with TRBJ2-4; 8 bases line up with TRBD1. This CDR3 has 19 residues. Germline CDR1 KGHSH, CDR2 LQKENI. V shed 3 bases and J 0 bases; nucleotides not matched to a gene: 13. The CDR3: CASSPTGTGPFAAKNIQYF. CDR3 in DNA: TGTGCCAGCTCACCGACCGGGACAGGACCATTTGCAGCCAAAAACATTCAGTACTTC.

The count of this clonotype is one. The CDR3 loop is CSGWGFKTGYTF. The CDR3 region has the DNA TGCAGTGGATGGGGGTTTAAGACTGGCTACACCTTC. This chain uses TRBV20-1 with TRBJ1-2; tentative D call: TRBD1 (5 bases). Germline-derived CDR1 and CDR2 are DFQATT and SNEGSKA (reference sequence). V was cut by 7 bases and J by 7 bases, with 16 bases left in between. The CDR3 covers 12 residues.

V usage is TRBV28 and J usage is TRBJ1-1; no reliable D call. Germline CDR1 and CDR2: MDHEN and SYDVKM. This CDR3 comprises 14 residues. The V and J ends lost 3 bases and 4 bases respectively, with 12 bases between them. The CDR3 coding sequence is TGTGCCAGCAGTTTTTCGTTCAGGCCCACTGAAGCTTTCTTT. Encoded protein: CASSFSFRPTEAFF.

This clonotype was observed a few times. The V and J genes are TRBV7-9 and TRBJ2-1; D is possibly TRBD2 (5 bases). The CDR3 is 16 residues long. With 5 bases removed from V and 7 bases from J, the gap between germline ends came to 21 bases. Germline CDR1 SEHNR, CDR2 FQNEAQ (reference sequence). CDR3 DNA: TGTGCCAGCAGCCTACCGTTCGGTAGTTCGGGAAATGAGCAGTTCTTC. It specifies CASSLPFGSSGNEQFF.

Concerning this clonotype itself: The junction and the germline gene differ at one end; a read error may be behind it. The chain joins TRBV6-5 to TRBJ2-3, with TRBD2 identical over 8 bases. The germline V gene encodes CDR1 MNHEY and CDR2 SVGAGI. This CDR3 comprises 15 residues. This CDR3 is CASSPQAGEVDTRYF. CDR3 in DNA: TGTGCCAGCAGTCCCCAAGCGGGGGAGGTAGATACGCGGTATTTT.

This clonotype was picked up many times. The chain combines TRBV10-3 with TRBJ2-1; TRBD2 matches at 16 bases. Trimming took 7 bases from V and 8 from J; bases not matched to a gene: 14. The germline V gene encodes CDR1 ENHRY and CDR2 SYGVKD. This CDR3 contains 18 residues. Here the CDR3 DNA reads TGTGCCATCAAGGCAGACCCGGGACTAGCGGGGGGGCGATATGAGCAGTTCTTC. This translates into CAIKADPGLAGGRYEQFF.

This chain links TRBV18 with TRBJ1-2; D is perhaps TRBD1 (5 bases). Trimming left V 2 bases short and J 4 bases short, with 14 bases between. Germline V gene lookup returns CDR1 KGHSH and CDR2 LQKENI. There are 15 residues in the CDR3. Written as DNA, the CDR3 is TGTGCCAGCTCACCAGGGGCCAGAACTACCTATGGCTACACCTTC. This gives the protein CASSPGARTTYGYTF.

The chain recombines TRBV10-2 with TRBJ2-7; 11 nucleotides line up with TRBD2. Losses at the gene ends were 3 bases for V and 2 bases for J; bases not matched to a gene: 3. The V gene's germline CDR1 is WSHSY and CDR2 SAAADI. The CDR3 contains 15 residues. The CDR3 DNA sequence: TGCGCCAGCAGTGAACTAGCGGGGGTCCCCTACGAGCAGTACTTC. It specifies CASSELAGVPYEQYF.

This clonotype showed up just a few times. The chain recombines TRBV7-2 with TRBJ2-3, with D unclear. The CDR3 runs to 14 residues. The V and J ends lost 0 bases and 2 bases respectively, with 6 bases between them. The germline V gene has CDR1 SGHTA and CDR2 FQGNSA. The CDR3 DNA reads as TGTGCCAGCAGCTTAGCGCACCACACAGATACGCAGTATTTT. This gives the protein CASSLAHHTDTQYF.

This clonotype turned up a few times. The chain links TRBV10-3 to TRBJ2-4, with 8 bases identical to TRBD1. The end of the DNA is better explained by TRBJ2-7, so the J call may be wrong. The length of the CDR3 is 11 residues. Germline V lookup: CDR1 ENHRY, CDR2 SYGVKD. CDR3 in DNA: TGTGCCACATCGACAGGGGACGAGCAGTACTTC. This gives the protein CATSTGDEQYF.

This clonotype was seen more than once but under ten times. The chain combines TRBV24-1 with TRBJ2-7; possible D gene TRBD1, 5 bases. Per germline, CDR1 KGHDR and CDR2 SFDVKD. This CDR3 is 12 amino acids long. The ends were cut back, 3 bases at V and 3 bases at J, with 5 bases in the middle. CDR3 loop: CATSDQGYEQYF. DNA for the CDR3: TGTGCCACCAGTGATCAGGGCTACGAGCAGTACTTC.

This clonotype came up a few times. This chain uses TRBV4-3 with TRBJ2-3, with TRBD2 matching over 12 bases. The CDR3 is 16 residues long. Germline V gene data show CDR1 as LGHNA and CDR2 as YSLEER. After removal of 4 bases from V and 4 bases from J, the junction contained 6 bases not matched to a gene. CDR3 loop: CASSRRLAGDPDTQYF. CDR3 nucleotides: TGCGCCAGCAGCCGAAGACTAGCGGGGGACCCAGATACGCAGTATTTT.

The chain joins TRBV5-1 to TRBJ2-5, with D possibly matching TRBD2 (6 bases). Germline V gene sequence: CDR1 SGHRS, CDR2 YFSETQ. Trimming took 7 bases from V and 0 from J, leaving 13 bases between them. The length of the CDR3 is 14 residues. The CDR3 DNA sequence: TGCGCCAGCCGTCCCGGAGGGTACCAAGAGACCCAGTACTTC. This translates into CASRPGGYQETQYF.

Many counts were recorded for this clonotype. The rearrangement links TRBV12-3 or TRBV12-4 to TRBJ2-5, with D uncertain. Deletions cut 6 bases from V and 2 bases from J, with 10 bases between. The CDR3 runs 13 residues. The CDR3 protein is CASSLNRQETQYF. The CDR3 DNA reads TGTGCCAGCAGCTTAAACAGACAAGAGACCCAGTACTTC.

This clonotype was recorded a few times. The chain recombines TRBV12-3 or TRBV12-4 with TRBJ2-7, with D perhaps matching TRBD2 (5 bases). The CDR3 extends over 15 amino acids. V lost 4 bases and J 3 bases, leaving 16 bases between the germline ends. In DNA, the CDR3 is TGTGCCAGCAGTTCAGCCAAGGGAGCGAACTACGAGCAGTACTTC. It codes for CASSSAKGANYEQYF.

This clonotype has more than one count but fewer than ten. V and J are TRBV15 and TRBJ2-5, with D perhaps matching TRBD1 or TRBD2 (5 bases each). CDR1 LNHNV and CDR2 YYDKDF come from the germline V gene (reference sequence). The V and J ends lost 4 bases and 5 bases respectively, with 14 bases between them. This CDR3 has 14 amino acids. CDR3 sequence: CATSTFGEGETQYF. The CDR3 region has the DNA TGTGCCACCAGCACCTTTGGAGAGGGGGAGACCCAGTACTTC.

This clonotype was seen only a few times. V usage is TRBV27 and J usage is TRBJ2-7; the D gene could be TRBD1 or TRBD2 (5 bases each). Germline values: CDR1 MNHEY, CDR2 SMNVEV (reference sequence). CDR3 size: 13 residues. The V end lost 7 bases, the J end lost 3 bases, and 13 bases lay between the germline ends. The CDR3, as DNA: TGTGCCAGCACCCGAGGGGTGGGCTACGAGCAGTACTTC. It specifies CASTRGVGYEQYF.